This T cell receptor beta chain was recovered during a study of cytomegalovirus exposure and HLA in healthy donors. Study details: Researchers previously reported finding roughly 120 million unique TCR beta sequences from about 179 million T cells. Of some 400 genotyped donors, roughly 80% clustered with self-reported Caucasian donors. General study results and limits: Among CMV-associated TCR beta chains, most appeared HLA-restricted in a later analysis.

The CDR3 length is 16 residues. In germline, CDR1 is SGHTA, CDR2 FQGNSA. The trim removed 4 bases at V and 1 base at J, leaving 7 bases unmatched. The PCR used 60 Vbeta and 13 Jbeta primers. In the original processing: Unique TCR beta chains numbered around 80 million in a later analysis, with some 9.9 million shared. Profiling relied on immunoSEQ multiplex PCR, and the TCRdb table lists in-frame clones only, not all of them. V and J calls and clone size are those listed in that table; D and trimming were worked out from the DNA. The sample holds 210,000 or so clones, 65% to 85% seen once. Points on this clone: The antigen is unknown.

The sequence was obtained from a boy aged 2-15 years in good health and CMV-seronegative. The material sequenced was PBMCs. The chain carries TRBV7-2 and TRBJ1-1; TRBD1 agrees at 9 bases. The chain's CDR3 is CASSSQPGQGNTEAFF. The CDR3 DNA reads as TGTGCCAGCAGCTCCCAACCGGGACAGGGGAACACTGAAGCTTTCTTT. The variable domain in full, with the rest retrieved from reference TRBV7-2 and TRBJ1-1, is GAGVSQSPSNKVTEKGKDVELRCDPISGHTALYWYRQSLGQGLEFLIYFQGNSAPDKSGLPSDRFSAERTGGSVSTLTIQRTQQEDSAVYLCASSSQPGQGNTEAFFGQGTRLTVV.